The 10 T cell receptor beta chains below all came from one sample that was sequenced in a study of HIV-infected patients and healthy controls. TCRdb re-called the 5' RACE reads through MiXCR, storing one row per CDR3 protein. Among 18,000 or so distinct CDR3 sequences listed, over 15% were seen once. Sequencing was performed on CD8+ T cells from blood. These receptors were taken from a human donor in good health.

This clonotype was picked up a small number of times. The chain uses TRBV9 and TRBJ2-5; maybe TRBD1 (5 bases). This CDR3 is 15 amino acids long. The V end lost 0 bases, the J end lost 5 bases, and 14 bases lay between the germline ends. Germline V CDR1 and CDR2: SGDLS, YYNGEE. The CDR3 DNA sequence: TGTGCCAGCAGCGTAGGGAGCAAGGGGTACGAGACCCAGTACTTC. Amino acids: CASSVGSKGYETQYF. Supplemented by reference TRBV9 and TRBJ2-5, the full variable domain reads DSGVTQTPKHLITATGQRVTLRCSPRSGDLSVYWYQQSLDQGLQFLIQYYNGEERAKGNILERFSAQQFPDLHSELNLSSLELGDSALYFCASSVGSKGYETQYFGPGTRLLVL.

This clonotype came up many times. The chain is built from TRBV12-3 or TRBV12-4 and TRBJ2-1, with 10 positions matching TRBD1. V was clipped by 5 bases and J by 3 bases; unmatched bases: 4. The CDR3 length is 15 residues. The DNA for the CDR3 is TGTGCCAGCAGTAAGACAGGGGGCTTCTACAATGAGCAGTTCTTC. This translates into CASSKTGGFYNEQFF.

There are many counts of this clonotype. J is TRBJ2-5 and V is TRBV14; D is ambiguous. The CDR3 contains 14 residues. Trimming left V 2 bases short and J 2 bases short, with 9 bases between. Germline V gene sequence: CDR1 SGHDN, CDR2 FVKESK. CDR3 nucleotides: TGTGCCAGCAGCCAATACCCAGAACAAGAGACCCAGTACTTC. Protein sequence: CASSQYPEQETQYF.

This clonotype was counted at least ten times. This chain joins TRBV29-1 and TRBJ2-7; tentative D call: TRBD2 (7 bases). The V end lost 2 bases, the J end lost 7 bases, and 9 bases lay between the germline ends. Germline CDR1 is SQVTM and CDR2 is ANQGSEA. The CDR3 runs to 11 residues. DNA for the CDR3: TGCAGCGTTGAAAGGGGGGGAGAGCAGTACTTC. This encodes CSVERGGEQYF.

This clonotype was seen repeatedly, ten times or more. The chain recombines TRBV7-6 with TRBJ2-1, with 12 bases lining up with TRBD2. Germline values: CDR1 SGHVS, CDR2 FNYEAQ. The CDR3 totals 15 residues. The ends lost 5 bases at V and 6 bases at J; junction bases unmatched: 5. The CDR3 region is CASSPSGRGGNEQFF. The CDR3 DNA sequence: TGTGCCAGCAGCCCTAGCGGGAGGGGAGGCAATGAGCAGTTCTTC.

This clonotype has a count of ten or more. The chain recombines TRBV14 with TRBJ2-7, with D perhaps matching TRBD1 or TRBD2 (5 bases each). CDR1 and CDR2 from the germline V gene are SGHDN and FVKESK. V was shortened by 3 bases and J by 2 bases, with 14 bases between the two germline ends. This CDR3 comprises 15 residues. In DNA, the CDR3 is TGTGCCAGCAGCCATCACCGGGGCGGTACCTACGAGCAGTACTTC. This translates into CASSHHRGGTYEQYF.

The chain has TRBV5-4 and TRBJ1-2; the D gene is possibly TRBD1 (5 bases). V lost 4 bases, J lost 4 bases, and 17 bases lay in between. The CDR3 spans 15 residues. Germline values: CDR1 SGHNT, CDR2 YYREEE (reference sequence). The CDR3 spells CASSVTGRSVYGYTF. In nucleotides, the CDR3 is TGTGCCAGCAGCGTTACAGGTCGCAGTGTCTATGGCTACACCTTC. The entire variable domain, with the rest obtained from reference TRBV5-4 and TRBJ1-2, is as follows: ETGVTQSPTHLIKTRGQQVTLRCSSQSGHNTVSWYQQALGQGPQFIFQYYREEENGRGNFPPRFSGLQFPNYSSELNVNALELDDSALYLCASSVTGRSVYGYTFGSGTRLTVV.

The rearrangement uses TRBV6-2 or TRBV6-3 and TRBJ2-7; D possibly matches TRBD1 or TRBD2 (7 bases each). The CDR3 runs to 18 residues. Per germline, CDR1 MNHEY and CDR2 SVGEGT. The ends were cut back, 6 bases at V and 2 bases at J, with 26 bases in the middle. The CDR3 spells CASRRPPSGGAVAYEQYF. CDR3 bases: TGTGCCAGCAGGCGCCCGCCCTCAGGGGGGGCTGTAGCCTACGAGCAGTACTTC.

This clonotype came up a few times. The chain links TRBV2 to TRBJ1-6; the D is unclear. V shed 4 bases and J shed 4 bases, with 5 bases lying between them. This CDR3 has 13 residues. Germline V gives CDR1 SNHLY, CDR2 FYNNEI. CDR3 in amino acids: CASSGRYNSPLHF. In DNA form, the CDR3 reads TGTGCCAGCAGTGGACGGTATAATTCACCCCTCCACTTT.

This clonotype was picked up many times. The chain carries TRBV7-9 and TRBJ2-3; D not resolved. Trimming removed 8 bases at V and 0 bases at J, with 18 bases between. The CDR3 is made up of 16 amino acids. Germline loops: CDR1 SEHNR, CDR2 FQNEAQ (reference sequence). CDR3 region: CASPPGQEISTDTQYF. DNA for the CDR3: TGTGCCAGCCCCCCTGGGCAGGAGATTAGCACAGATACGCAGTATTTT.